This section outlines one T cell receptor (beta chain) sequence together with its context. TCRdb reprocessed the 5' RACE reads and keeps a single row for each CDR3 protein, giving no DNA. The sample table includes 500,000 or so distinct CDR3 sequences. This sample is part of a study of T cells expressing NK-cell markers. In germline, CDR1 is MGHDK, CDR2 SYGVNS. CDR3 length: 18 amino acids. The sequence was obtained from a man in his late teens or twenties in good health. The chain recombines TRBV25-1 with TRBJ2-6; no DNA is available, so the TRBD2 call from TCRdb remains unchecked. The sequencing sample was made of blood T cells: a sorted CD56 or NKG2C T cell subset, CD4+ or CD8+ T cells, or bulk PBMC T cells (not recorded which). CDR3 residues: CASSEYDGSSSGANVLTF. Looking up the rest from reference TRBV25-1 and TRBJ2-6 gives the full variable domain: EADIYQTPRYLVIGTGKKITLECSQTMGHDKMYWYQQDPGMELHLIHYSYGVNSTEKGDLSSESTVSRIRTEHFPLTLESARPSHTSQYLCASSEYDGSSSGANVLTFGAGSRLTVL.